This is a list of T cell receptor beta chains from one sample in a study of vaccination effects on CD4 cells after COVID-19. Profiling relied on immunoSEQ multiplex PCR, and the TCRdb table lists in-frame clones only, not all of them. The profile shows 30,000 to 40,000 clones, 72% of them singletons. Their specific antigens are unknown. Sample: CD4+ T cells from PBMCs cultured with HCoV-229E spike peptides, taken after COVID-19 vaccination. The receptor set was obtained from a human donor who received a COVID-19 vaccine. CDR3s include the opening cysteine and the closing phenylalanine or tryptophan. Each record gives: V gene, J gene, clone size, D gene, CDR3 protein, CDR3 DNA. D genes are given only for firm matches. Rows may omit the clone size; those that give it use once, few, many or a size class.

V: TRBV7-9
J: TRBJ1-6
size: few
D: TRBD1
CDR3: CASSLARDSKGNSPLHF
DNA: TGTGCCAGCAGCTTAGCCAGGGACAGTAAGGGCAATTCACCCCTCCACTTT

V: TRBV12-3/TRBV12-4
J: TRBJ1-6
size: -
D: TRBD1
CDR3: CAGRGTGNSPLHF
DNA: TGTGCCGGGCGCGGGACAGGCAATTCACCCCTCCACTTT

V: TRBV6-5
J: TRBJ2-6
size: -
D: -
CDR3: CASSYDSSGANVLTF
DNA: TGTGCCAGCAGTTACGACAGCTCTGGGGCCAACGTCCTGACTTTC

V: TRBV7-7
J: TRBJ1-5
size: medium-sized
D: -
CDR3: CASSLAVDQPQHF
DNA: TGTGCCAGCAGCTTAGCGGTTGATCAGCCCCAGCATTTT

V: TRBV19
J: TRBJ1-2
size: -
D: -
CDR3: CASSIDMRQVVTNYGYTF
DNA: TGTGCCAGTAGTATAGATATGAGACAGGTGGTAACTAACTATGGCTACACCTTC

V: TRBV6-6
J: TRBJ2-7
size: -
D: -
CDR3: CASSYRGGTYEQYF
DNA: TGTGCCAGCAGTTACAGGGGGGGAACCTACGAGCAGTACTTC

V: TRBV18
J: TRBJ2-1
size: -
D: TRBD2
CDR3: CASSPRAGGYGEQFF
DNA: TGTGCCAGCTCACCACGGGCGGGGGGGTACGGTGAGCAGTTCTTC

V: TRBV7-9
J: TRBJ1-1
size: -
D: -
CDR3: CASSPLPGRGNTEAFF
DNA: TGTGCCAGCAGCCCCCTTCCGGGGAGGGGAAACACTGAAGCTTTCTTT

V: TRBV25-1
J: TRBJ1-5
size: -
D: -
CDR3: CASSETGWNQPQHF
DNA: TGTGCCAGCAGTGAAACAGGGTGGAATCAGCCCCAGCATTTT

V: TRBV2
J: TRBJ1-2
size: -
D: TRBD1
CDR3: CASSEAETGNNYGYTF
DNA: TGTGCCAGCAGTGAAGCGGAGACAGGGAATAACTATGGCTACACCTTC

V: TRBV6-5
J: TRBJ2-3
size: once
D: TRBD2
CDR3: CARGVGREGTDTQYF
DNA: TGTGCCCGTGGGGTAGGGCGGGAGGGCACAGATACGCAGTATTTT

V: TRBV29-1
J: TRBJ2-3
size: -
D: -
CDR3: CSGVPGDRTDTQYF
DNA: TGCAGCGGTGTGCCAGGGGACCGCACAGATACGCAGTATTTT

V: TRBV5-5
J: TRBJ1-2
size: -
D: -
CDR3: CASRPDSYGYTF
DNA: TGTGCCAGCAGACCGGACAGCTATGGCTACACCTTC

V: TRBV5-6
J: TRBJ1-1
size: -
D: -
CDR3: CASRRWNTEAFF
DNA: TGTGCCAGCAGACGATGGAACACTGAAGCTTTCTTT

V: TRBV6-6
J: TRBJ1-1
size: few
D: -
CDR3: CASTGVPRAEAFF
DNA: TGTGCCAGCACGGGGGTTCCCAGGGCTGAAGCTTTCTTT

V: TRBV10-1
J: TRBJ1-1
size: -
D: -
CDR3: CASSEMDGYTEAFF
DNA: TGCGCCAGCAGTGAGATGGACGGGTACACTGAAGCTTTCTTT

V: TRBV6-1
J: TRBJ1-4
size: -
D: -
CDR3: CASSESPPGTVATNEKLFF
DNA: TGTGCCAGCAGTGAAAGCCCTCCAGGGACGGTGGCAACTAATGAAAAACTGTTTTTT

V: TRBV9
J: TRBJ2-5
size: -
D: -
CDR3: CASSGVTGHQETQYF
DNA: TGTGCCAGCAGCGGCGTGACAGGCCACCAAGAGACCCAGTACTTC

V: TRBV19
J: TRBJ2-6
size: -
D: TRBD1
CDR3: CASRHNRGLGANVLTF
DNA: TGTGCCAGTAGACACAACAGGGGGCTCGGGGCCAACGTCCTGACTTTC

V: TRBV5-4
J: TRBJ2-3
size: -
D: TRBD2
CDR3: CASSLVGLAPTSTDTQYF
DNA: TGTGCCAGCAGCTTGGTTGGACTAGCGCCAACCAGCACAGATACGCAGTATTTT

V: TRBV3-1/TRBV3-2
J: TRBJ2-1
size: -
D: -
CDR3: CASSQDVSGYNEQFF
DNA: TGTGCCAGCAGCCAAGATGTTAGCGGCTACAATGAGCAGTTCTTC

V: TRBV5-8
J: TRBJ2-1
size: -
D: TRBD2
CDR3: CASSLLAGVYNEQFF
DNA: TGTGCCAGCAGCCTACTAGCGGGAGTGTACAATGAGCAGTTCTTC

V: TRBV14
J: TRBJ2-3
size: -
D: TRBD2
CDR3: CASSQDPLFTPLAGSTDTQYF
DNA: TGTGCCAGCAGCCAAGATCCCCTCTTTACCCCACTAGCGGGGAGCACAGATACGCAGTATTTT

V: TRBV6-5
J: TRBJ2-2
size: -
D: TRBD2
CDR3: CASSLAGSNTGELFF
DNA: TGTGCCAGCAGTCTAGCGGGGTCGAACACCGGGGAGCTGTTTTTT

V: TRBV3-1/TRBV3-2
J: TRBJ1-2
size: -
D: -
CDR3: CASSPREGNYGYTF
DNA: TGTGCCAGCAGCCCTCGGGAGGGAAACTATGGCTACACCTTC

V: TRBV5-1
J: TRBJ2-1
size: -
D: TRBD1
CDR3: CASSLEGGLYSYNEQFF
DNA: TGCGCCAGCAGCTTGGAAGGGGGCCTATACTCCTACAATGAGCAGTTCTTC

V: TRBV6-5
J: TRBJ2-3
size: -
D: -
CDR3: CASSYSREGLRYF
DNA: TGTGCCAGCAGTTACTCGAGGGAAGGACTACGGTATTTT

V: TRBV19
J: TRBJ2-3
size: -
D: -
CDR3: CASPSSWGGQSTDTQYF
DNA: TGTGCCAGTCCTAGTTCATGGGGGGGACAAAGCACAGATACGCAGTATTTT

V: TRBV5-1
J: TRBJ2-1
size: -
D: TRBD1
CDR3: CASSLVQGAYNEQFF
DNA: TGCGCCAGCAGCTTGGTACAGGGGGCCTACAATGAGCAGTTCTTC

V: TRBV6-5
J: TRBJ1-1
size: -
D: -
CDR3: CASTRTEAFF
DNA: TGTGCCAGCACTAGGACTGAAGCTTTCTTT

V: TRBV12-5
J: TRBJ1-5
size: few
D: -
CDR3: CASGLVGGLNQPQHF
DNA: TGTGCTAGTGGTTTGGTGGGGGGCCTCAATCAGCCCCAGCATTTT

V: TRBV30
J: TRBJ1-1
size: -
D: -
CDR3: CAWSTTGSTEAFF
DNA: TGTGCCTGGAGTACCACAGGGTCCACTGAAGCTTTCTTT

V: TRBV10-3
J: TRBJ2-4
size: -
D: TRBD2
CDR3: CAISDRLAGAKNIQYF
DNA: TGTGCCATCAGTGATCGACTAGCGGGGGCCAAAAACATTCAGTACTTC

V: TRBV6-1
J: TRBJ2-7
size: -
D: TRBD1
CDR3: CASSELKGTGTGEQYF
DNA: TGTGCCAGCAGTGAGTTAAAAGGAACAGGGACAGGCGAGCAGTACTTC

V: TRBV9
J: TRBJ2-7
size: -
D: -
CDR3: CASSVGTTDPYEQYF
DNA: TGTGCCAGCAGCGTAGGGACCACAGACCCCTACGAGCAGTACTTC

V: TRBV6-6
J: TRBJ2-7
size: -
D: TRBD1
CDR3: CASSPTGQSREQYF
DNA: TGTGCCAGCAGTCCTACGGGACAGTCCCGCGAGCAGTACTTC

V: TRBV6-5
J: TRBJ2-5
size: once
D: TRBD1
CDR3: CASSYVSGTGKETQYF
DNA: TGTGCCAGCAGTTACGTGTCCGGGACAGGAAAAGAGACCCAGTACTTC

V: TRBV4-2
J: TRBJ1-2
size: -
D: -
CDR3: CASSQSGTVNGYTF
DNA: TGTGCCAGCAGCCAGTCCGGGACGGTAAATGGCTACACCTTC

V: TRBV2
J: TRBJ1-1
size: -
D: -
CDR3: CASAGGNTEAFF
DNA: TGTGCCTCAGCGGGGGGGAACACTGAAGCTTTCTTT

V: TRBV5-1
J: TRBJ2-3
size: -
D: -
CDR3: CASSLAVGTSTDTQYF
DNA: TGCGCCAGCAGTTTGGCTGTCGGGACTAGCACAGATACGCAGTATTTT

V: TRBV29-1
J: TRBJ2-3
size: -
D: TRBD2
CDR3: CSASGRGGSDTQYF
DNA: TGCAGCGCCTCGGGGCGGGGGGGCTCAGATACGCAGTATTTT